These 25 T cell receptor beta chains came from one sample sequenced in a study of long-term antiretroviral therapy in people with HIV. A v3.0 immunoSEQ assay was performed at survey level. Clones were read by immunoSEQ multiplex PCR, and TCRdb kept only the in-frame ones, dropping some. The sample records around 25,000 clones, 95% being singletons. Source: unsorted PBMCs, taken just over 4.8 years after starting antiretroviral therapy. These receptor sequences come from a woman between 45 and 60 years old with HIV.

The J gene is TRBJ1-5, the V gene TRBV6-5, with D possibly matching TRBD1 (5 bases). Deletions cut 0 bases from V and 4 bases from J, with 7 bases between. This CDR3 comprises 14 residues. Germline CDR1 and CDR2: MNHEY and SVGAGI. In nucleotides, the CDR3 is TGTGCCAGCAGTTACTCCGGGGGAAATCAGCCCCAGCATTTT. It encodes CASSYSGGNQPQHF.

The chain recombines TRBV5-6 with TRBJ2-1; 15 bases are a match to TRBD2. After removal of 2 bases from V and 9 bases from J, the junction contained 6 bases not matched to a gene. Germline assignment: CDR1 SGHDT and CDR2 YYEEEE. CDR3 length: 16 amino acids. The CDR3: CASSFAGTSGRSEQFF. The CDR3 DNA follows: TGTGCCAGCAGCTTCGCCGGGACTAGCGGGAGGAGTGAGCAGTTCTTC.

This chain uses TRBV29-1 with TRBJ2-7; 8 bases line up with TRBD1. The CDR3 loop spans 16 amino acids. Germline values: CDR1 SQVTM, CDR2 ANQGSEA. V lost 0 bases and J lost 3; bases outside the gene matches: 10. For the CDR3, the DNA is TGCAGCGTTGAAGATGACGAACCAGGGGGCTACTACGAGCAGTACTTC. This sequence encodes CSVEDDEPGGYYEQYF.

The chain employs TRBV4-3 and TRBJ2-7, with 8 positions matching TRBD2. CDR3 length: 17 residues. Germline V gene lookup returns CDR1 LGHNA and CDR2 YSLEER. Trimming took 0 bases from V and 0 from J; bases not matched to a gene: 7. Here the CDR3 DNA reads TGCGCCAGCAGCCAAGACCGGGGGGGTTTAAGCTCCTACGAGCAGTACTTC. It specifies CASSQDRGGLSSYEQYF.

Written as DNA, the CDR3 is TGCGCCAGCAGCCAAGATGGACTAAATCAGCCCCAGCATTTT. Translated: CASSQDGLNQPQHF. The chain recombines TRBV4-1 with TRBJ1-5; no clear D. V was shortened by 0 bases and J by 4 bases, with 7 bases between the two germline ends. CDR1 is MGHRA, CDR2 YSYEKL, per germline. The CDR3 is made up of 14 amino acids.

The CDR3 coding sequence is TGTGCCAGCAGTGAATTAGGGTTACCTGAAGCTTTCTTT. The encoded protein is CASSELGLPEAFF. J is TRBJ1-1 and V is TRBV2; no clear D gene. The CDR3 covers 13 residues. V lost 2 bases and J lost 6, with 10 bases in between. Germline V gene data show CDR1 as SNHLY and CDR2 as FYNNEI.

This rearrangement joins TRBV12-5 to TRBJ2-7; TRBD1 matches 7 bases. The V segment lost 5 bases and the J segment 3 bases; nucleotides outside the gene matches: 7. This CDR3 region has 14 residues. The V gene's germline CDR1 is LGHNT and CDR2 FRNRAP. CDR3 region: CASGAGGPRYEQYF. The CDR3 DNA reads TGTGCTAGTGGTGCAGGGGGTCCCCGCTACGAGCAGTACTTC.

The V and J genes are TRBV9 and TRBJ1-2; 7 nucleotides line up with TRBD1. Looked up from germline, CDR1 is SGDLS and CDR2 is YYNGEE. The CDR3 is 13 amino acids. V gave up 4 bases and J gave up 4 bases; unmatched junction bases: 4. In DNA form, the CDR3 reads TGTGCCAGCAGCCTCGGACAGGTCTATGGCTACACCTTC. Translation: CASSLGQVYGYTF.

This chain joins TRBV6-6 and TRBJ2-1; the D gene is possibly TRBD2 (5 bases). The CDR3 spans 15 residues. Between the trimmed V and J ends, which lost 4 bases and 9 bases, there was a span of 19 bases. Germline V gene data show CDR1 as MNHNY and CDR2 as SVGAGI (reference sequence). The CDR3 DNA reads TGTGCCAGCAGTTCGCGTCAAGCTAGCCAGGTTGAGCAGTTCTTC. This gives the protein CASSSRQASQVEQFF.

In its sample, this clone was seen once. The CDR3 DNA is TGCGCCAGCAGCTACCAAACAGGGGTCAATGAGCAGTTCTTC. This gives the protein CASSYQTGVNEQFF. The chain has TRBV5-1 and TRBJ2-1; 7 bases align to TRBD1. The junction had 6 bases not matched to a gene; V was cut back by 3 bases and J by 6 bases. In germline, CDR1 is SGHRS, CDR2 YFSETQ. This CDR3 has 14 residues. Variable domain in full (rest from reference TRBV5-1 and TRBJ2-1): KAGVTQTPRYLIKTRGQQVTLSCSPISGHRSVSWYQQTPGQGLQFLFEYFSETQRNKGNFPGRFSGRQFSNSRSEMNVSTLELGDSALYLCASSYQTGVNEQFFGPGTRLTVL.

The chain carries TRBV7-9 and TRBJ2-7, with 9 nucleotides matching TRBD1. Germline-derived CDR1 and CDR2 are SEHNR and FQNEAQ (reference sequence). V lost 3 bases to trimming and J lost 2 bases; unmatched junction nucleotides: 5. The CDR3 extends over 15 amino acids. The CDR3, as DNA: TGTGCCAGCAGCTTCCGGGACAGGGCGCCCTACGAGCAGTACTTC. Translating gives CASSFRDRAPYEQYF.

This chain joins TRBV6-5 and TRBJ1-5, with D possibly TRBD1 on 6 matching bases. The CDR3 loop spans 12 amino acids. Germline-derived CDR1 and CDR2 are MNHEY and SVGAGI. Trimming left V 6 bases short and J 7 bases short, with 10 bases between. CDR3 amino acids: CASSTGPQPQHF. In nucleotides, the CDR3 is TGTGCCAGCAGCACAGGGCCCCAGCCCCAGCATTTT.

The CDR3 sequence is CASSEYRGLSSYEQYF. CDR3 in DNA: TGTGCCAGCAGTGAATACAGGGGACTCAGCTCCTACGAGCAGTACTTC. The V gene is TRBV25-1, the J gene TRBJ2-7; D could derive from TRBD1 or TRBD2 (6 bases each). The germline gives CDR1 MGHDK, CDR2 SYGVNS. This CDR3 region has 16 residues. The V end was cut by 0 bases, the J end by 0 bases, with 12 bases between.

This clone appeared a single time. This chain joins TRBV6-5 and TRBJ2-2, with a weak D call TRBD1 (6 bases). This CDR3 has 14 residues. Trimming cost V 1 base and J 10 bases, with 13 bases left between them. The V gene's germline CDR1 is MNHEY and CDR2 SVGAGI. CDR3 coding DNA: TGTGCCAGCAGTTACTGGGGGCAGAGGGAGGAGCTGTTTTTT. As protein: CASSYWGQREELFF.

The CDR3 nucleotides are TGTGCCAGCAGCTTGGGCTCAGACTATGGCTACACCTTC. Translation: CASSLGSDYGYTF. This sequence joins TRBV5-6 and TRBJ1-2, with no clear D. V shed 0 bases and J shed 3 bases, with 6 bases lying between them. The CDR3 is 13 residues long. Germline V gene data show CDR1 as SGHDT and CDR2 as YYEEEE.

The sample holds one count of this clone. The rearrangement uses TRBV5-1 and TRBJ2-3; a weak D match, TRBD2 (5 bases). Germline V CDR1 and CDR2: SGHRS, YFSETQ. The CDR3 totals 14 residues. V was pared by 4 bases and J by 4 bases, with 13 bases between. CDR3 region: CASSRLAEADTQYF. CDR3 nucleotide sequence: TGCGCCAGCAGCCGTCTAGCCGAGGCAGATACGCAGTATTTT.

CDR3 region: CASSLNYGRGTDTQYF. CDR3 in DNA: TGTGCCAGCAGCTTAAACTACGGGAGAGGGACAGATACGCAGTATTTT. The chain joins TRBV7-8 to TRBJ2-3, with a weak D call TRBD2 (6 bases). Germline V CDR1 and CDR2: SGHVS, FQNEAQ. V was shortened by 2 bases and J by 3 bases, with 15 bases between the two germline ends. The CDR3 contains 16 residues.

The chain employs TRBV7-7 and TRBJ2-5; no firm D call. The germline V gene has CDR1 SSHAT and CDR2 FNYEAQ (reference sequence). Trimming took 5 bases from V and 4 from J, leaving 17 bases between them. The CDR3 is made up of 15 amino acids. CDR3: CASSERTVPSETQYF. For the CDR3, the DNA is TGTGCCAGCAGCGAGAGGACCGTACCCTCAGAGACCCAGTACTTC.

The chain combines TRBV10-2 with TRBJ2-1; D remains ambiguous. Per the germline V gene, CDR1 is WSHSY and CDR2 is SAAADI. V lost 3 bases to trimming and J lost 7 bases, with 1 base between them. This CDR3 region has 10 residues. DNA of the CDR3: TGCGCCAGCAGTGAAAATGAGCAGTTCTTC. Encoded protein: CASSENEQFF.

V is TRBV19 and J is TRBJ1-1, with D perhaps TRBD1 (5 bases). The V gene lost 5 bases and the J gene lost 1 base, with 14 bases spanning the gap. From germline, CDR1 is LNHDA and CDR2 SQIVND (reference sequence). This CDR3 is built from 15 residues. CDR3 in DNA: TGTGCCAGTAGTCGCGCTGGGGGTGGGAACACTGAAGCTTTCTTT. Its translation: CASSRAGGGNTEAFF.

The rearrangement joins TRBV6-5 to TRBJ1-6; no clear D. The CDR3 consists of 14 residues. With 6 bases removed from V and 2 bases from J, the gap between germline ends came to 8 bases. Germline V gene sequence: CDR1 MNHEY, CDR2 SVGAGI. CDR3 protein: CASRAGTYNSPLHF. CDR3 nucleotide sequence: TGTGCCAGCAGGGCCGGAACCTATAATTCACCCCTCCACTTT.

The chain combines TRBV5-1 with TRBJ2-7, with 10 positions matching TRBD2. Trimming removed 4 bases from V and 5 bases from J; junction bases left unmatched: 9. CDR3 length: 15 residues. Germline V gene lookup returns CDR1 SGHRS and CDR2 YFSETQ. Here the CDR3 reads CASSPSLAGANEQYF. CDR3 DNA: TGCGCCAGCAGCCCATCTCTAGCGGGAGCAAACGAGCAGTACTTC. Variable domain in full (rest from reference TRBV5-1 and TRBJ2-7): KAGVTQTPRYLIKTRGQQVTLSCSPISGHRSVSWYQQTPGQGLQFLFEYFSETQRNKGNFPGRFSGRQFSNSRSEMNVSTLELGDSALYLCASSPSLAGANEQYFGPGTRLTVT.

The chain carries TRBV5-4 and TRBJ2-1; D possibly corresponds to TRBD2 (6 bases). Between the trimmed V and J ends, which lost 4 bases and 8 bases, there was a span of 13 bases. The CDR3 spans 13 residues. The germline gives CDR1 SGHNT, CDR2 YYREEE (reference sequence). Written as DNA, the CDR3 is TGTGCCAGCAGCCTTGCCTCGGGGGATGAGCAGTTCTTC. Translated: CASSLASGDEQFF.

The chain combines TRBV4-2 with TRBJ2-7, with D maybe TRBD2 (6 bases). V was clipped by 1 base and J by 5 bases, with 18 bases between them. The CDR3 sequence is 16 residues long. Looked up from germline, CDR1 is LGHNA and CDR2 is YNFKEQ. The CDR3 DNA follows: TGTGCCAGCAGCCAAGCCCTGGGCGGGAAGATAGACGAGCAGTACTTC. It yields the protein CASSQALGGKIDEQYF.

This chain connects TRBV25-1 to TRBJ1-5; possible D gene TRBD1, 6 bases. The CDR3 length is 14 residues. Germline CDR1 reads MGHDK; CDR2 reads SYGVNS. Trimming removed 6 bases at V and 6 bases at J, with 15 bases between. The DNA for the CDR3 is TGTGCCAGCAGCGAAACAGGGTTCAGTCAGCCCCAGCATTTT. Translation gives CASSETGFSQPQHF. Together with reference TRBV25-1 and TRBJ1-5, the CDR3 gives the full variable domain: EADIYQTPRYLVIGTGKKITLECSQTMGHDKMYWYQQDPGMELHLIHYSYGVNSTEKGDLSSESTVSRIRTEHFPLTLESARPSHTSQYLCASSETGFSQPQHFGDGTRLSIL.